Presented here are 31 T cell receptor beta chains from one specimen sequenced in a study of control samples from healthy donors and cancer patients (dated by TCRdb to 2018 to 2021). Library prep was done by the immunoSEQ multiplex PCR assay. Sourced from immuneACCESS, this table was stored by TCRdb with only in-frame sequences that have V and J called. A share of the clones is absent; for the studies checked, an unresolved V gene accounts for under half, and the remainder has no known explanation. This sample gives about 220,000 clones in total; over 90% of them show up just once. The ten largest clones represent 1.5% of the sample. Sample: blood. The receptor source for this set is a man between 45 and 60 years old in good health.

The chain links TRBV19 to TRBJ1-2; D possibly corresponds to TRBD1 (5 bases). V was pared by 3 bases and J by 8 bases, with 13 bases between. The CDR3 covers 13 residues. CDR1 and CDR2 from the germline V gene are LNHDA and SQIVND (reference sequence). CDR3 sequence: CASSIQGAQGYTF. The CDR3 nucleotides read TGTGCCAGTAGTATCCAAGGGGCGCAAGGCTACACCTTC.

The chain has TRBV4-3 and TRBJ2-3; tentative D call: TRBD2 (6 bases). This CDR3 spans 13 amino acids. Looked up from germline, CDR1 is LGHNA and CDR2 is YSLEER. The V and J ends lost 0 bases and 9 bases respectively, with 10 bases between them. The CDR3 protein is CASSQERGKTQYF. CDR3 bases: TGCGCCAGCAGCCAAGAGCGGGGCAAGACGCAGTATTTT.

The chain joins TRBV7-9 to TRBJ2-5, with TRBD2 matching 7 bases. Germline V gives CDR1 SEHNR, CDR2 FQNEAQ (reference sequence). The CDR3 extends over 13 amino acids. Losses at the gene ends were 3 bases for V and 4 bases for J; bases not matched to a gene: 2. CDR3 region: CASSFGGGETQYF. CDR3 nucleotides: TGTGCCAGCAGCTTCGGCGGGGGAGAGACCCAGTACTTC.

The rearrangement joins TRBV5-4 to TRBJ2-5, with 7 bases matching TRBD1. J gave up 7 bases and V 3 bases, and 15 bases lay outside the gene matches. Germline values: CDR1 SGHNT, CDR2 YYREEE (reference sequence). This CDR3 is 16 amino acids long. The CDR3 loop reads CASSYGQERTKRTQYF. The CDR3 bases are TGTGCCAGCAGCTACGGACAGGAGCGTACCAAGAGGACCCAGTACTTC.

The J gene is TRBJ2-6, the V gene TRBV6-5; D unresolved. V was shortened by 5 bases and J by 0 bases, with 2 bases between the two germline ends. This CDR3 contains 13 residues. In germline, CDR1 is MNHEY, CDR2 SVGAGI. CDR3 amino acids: CASSLSGANVLTF. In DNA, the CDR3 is TGTGCCAGCAGTCTCTCTGGGGCCAACGTCCTGACTTTC.

The CDR3 is CASSSGQGKNIQYF. The CDR3 DNA is TGTGCCAGCAGCTCGGGACAGGGGAAAAACATTCAGTACTTC. The chain employs TRBV11-3 and TRBJ2-4, with 10 bases lining up with TRBD1. In germline, CDR1 is SGHNT, CDR2 YENEEA. The CDR3 has 14 residues. V trimming: 4 bases; J trimming: 4 bases; junction bases outside the gene matches: 1.

CDR3 in amino acids: CASSHGRDRDEKLFF. The CDR3 DNA is TGCGCCAGCAGCCACGGACGGGACAGGGACGAAAAACTGTTTTTT. The rearrangement uses TRBV4-1 and TRBJ1-4, with 9 nucleotides matching TRBD1. CDR1 is MGHRA, CDR2 YSYEKL, per germline. This CDR3 contains 15 residues. With V trimmed by 3 bases and J by 8 bases, 7 bases remained unmatched.

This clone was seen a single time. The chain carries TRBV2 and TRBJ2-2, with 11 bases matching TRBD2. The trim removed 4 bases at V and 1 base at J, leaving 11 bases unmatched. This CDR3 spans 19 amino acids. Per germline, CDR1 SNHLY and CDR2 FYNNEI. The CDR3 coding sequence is TGTGCCAGCAGTGGGCGGGGACTAGCGGCCCAAGTGAACACCGGGGAGCTGTTTTTT. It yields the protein CASSGRGLAAQVNTGELFF.

CDR3 protein: CASSQDRVGNQPQHF. As DNA, the CDR3 is TGCGCCAGCAGCCAAGACAGGGTTGGCAATCAGCCCCAGCATTTT. The V gene is TRBV4-3, the J gene TRBJ1-5; maybe TRBD1 (5 bases). Germline loops: CDR1 LGHNA, CDR2 YSLEER. The ends were cut back, 0 bases at V and 2 bases at J, with 8 bases in the middle. The length of the CDR3 is 15 residues.

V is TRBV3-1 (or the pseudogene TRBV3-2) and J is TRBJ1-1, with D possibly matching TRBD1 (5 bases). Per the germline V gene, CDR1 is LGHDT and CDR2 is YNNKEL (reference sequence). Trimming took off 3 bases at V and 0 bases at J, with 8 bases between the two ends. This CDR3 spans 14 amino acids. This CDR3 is CASSQAGLNTEAFF. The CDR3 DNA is TGTGCCAGCAGCCAGGCAGGGTTGAACACTGAAGCTTTCTTT.

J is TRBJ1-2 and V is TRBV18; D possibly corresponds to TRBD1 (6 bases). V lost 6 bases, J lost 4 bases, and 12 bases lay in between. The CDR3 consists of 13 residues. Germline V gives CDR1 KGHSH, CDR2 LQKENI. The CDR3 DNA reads TGTGCCAGCTCGTCAGGGGAGGGCTATGGCTACACCTTC. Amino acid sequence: CASSSGEGYGYTF. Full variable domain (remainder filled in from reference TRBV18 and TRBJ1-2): NAGVMQNPRHLVRRRGQEARLRCSPMKGHSHVYWYRQLPEEGLKFMVYLQKENIIDESGMPKERFSAEFPKEGPSILRIQQVVRGDSAAYFCASSSGEGYGYTFGSGTRLTVV.

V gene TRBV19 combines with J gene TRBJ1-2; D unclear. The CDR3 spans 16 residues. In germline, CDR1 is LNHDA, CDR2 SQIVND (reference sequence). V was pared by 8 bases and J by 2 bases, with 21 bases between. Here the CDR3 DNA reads TGTGCCAGTTCGAAGGGTCGGGAAGGGTTGAACTATGGCTACACCTTC. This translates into CASSKGREGLNYGYTF.

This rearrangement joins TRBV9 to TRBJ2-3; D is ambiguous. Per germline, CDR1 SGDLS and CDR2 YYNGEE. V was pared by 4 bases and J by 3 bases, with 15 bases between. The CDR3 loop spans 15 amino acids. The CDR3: CASSPHLGSTDTQYF. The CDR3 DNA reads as TGTGCCAGCAGCCCCCACCTAGGGTCGACAGATACGCAGTATTTT.

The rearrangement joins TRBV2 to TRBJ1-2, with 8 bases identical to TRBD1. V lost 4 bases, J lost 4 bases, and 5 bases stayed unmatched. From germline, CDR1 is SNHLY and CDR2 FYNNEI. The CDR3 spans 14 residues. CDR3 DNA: TGTGCCAGCAGTGGTGACAGGGGCATCTATGGCTACACCTTC. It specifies CASSGDRGIYGYTF.

The DNA for the CDR3 is TGCAGCGTTGGCAGTATGGGAAAACTGTTTTTT. Amino acids: CSVGSMGKLFF. The chain carries TRBV29-1 and TRBJ1-4; D gene unclear. The ends were cut back, 4 bases at V and 10 bases at J, with 10 bases in the middle. CDR3 size: 11 residues. The germline V gene has CDR1 SQVTM and CDR2 ANQGSEA.

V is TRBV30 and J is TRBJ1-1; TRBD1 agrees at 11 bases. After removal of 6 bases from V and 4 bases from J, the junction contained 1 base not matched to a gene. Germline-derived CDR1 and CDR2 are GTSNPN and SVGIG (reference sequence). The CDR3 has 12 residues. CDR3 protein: CACGQGATEAFF. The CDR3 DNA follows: TGTGCCTGCGGACAGGGGGCCACTGAAGCTTTCTTT.

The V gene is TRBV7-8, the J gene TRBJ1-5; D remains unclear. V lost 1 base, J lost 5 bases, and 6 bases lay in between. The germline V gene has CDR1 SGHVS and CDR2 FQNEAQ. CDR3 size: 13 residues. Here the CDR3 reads CASSLVGDQPQHF. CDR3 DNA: TGTGCCAGCAGCTTAGTTGGTGATCAGCCCCAGCATTTT.

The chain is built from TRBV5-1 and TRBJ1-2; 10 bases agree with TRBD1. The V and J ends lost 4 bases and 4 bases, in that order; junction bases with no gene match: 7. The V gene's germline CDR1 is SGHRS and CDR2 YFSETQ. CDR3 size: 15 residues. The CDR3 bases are TGCGCCAGCAGCATGGGGACAGGGGTGAGCTATGGCTACACCTTC. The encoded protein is CASSMGTGVSYGYTF.

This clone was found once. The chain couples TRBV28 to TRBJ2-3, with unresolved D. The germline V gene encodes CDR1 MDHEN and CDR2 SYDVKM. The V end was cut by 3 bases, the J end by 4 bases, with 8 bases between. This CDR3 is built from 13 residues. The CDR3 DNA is TGTGCCAGCAGTTTCATTCGGGCAGATACGCAGTATTTT. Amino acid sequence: CASSFIRADTQYF.

Here the CDR3 DNA reads TGTGCCAGCAGCGCCACTAGCGGGGGGGCTTTCTCCTACGAGCAGTACTTC. Residues: CASSATSGGAFSYEQYF. V usage is TRBV7-8 and J usage is TRBJ2-7; 13 bases line up with TRBD2. The CDR3 runs 17 residues. Germline values: CDR1 SGHVS, CDR2 FQNEAQ. V trimming: 5 bases; J trimming: 0 bases; junction bases outside the gene matches: 7. Complete variable domain (other parts from reference TRBV7-8 and TRBJ2-7): GAGVSQSPRYKVAKRGQDVALRCDPISGHVSLFWYQQALGQGPEFLTYFQNEAQLDKSGLPSDRFFAERPEGSVSTLKIQRTQQEDSAVYLCASSATSGGAFSYEQYFGPGTRLTVT.

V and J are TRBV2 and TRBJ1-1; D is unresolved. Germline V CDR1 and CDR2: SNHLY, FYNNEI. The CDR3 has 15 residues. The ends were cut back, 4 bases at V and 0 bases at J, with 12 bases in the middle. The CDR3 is CASSGVARLNTEAFF. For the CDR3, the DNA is TGTGCCAGCAGTGGGGTCGCCAGATTGAACACTGAAGCTTTCTTT.

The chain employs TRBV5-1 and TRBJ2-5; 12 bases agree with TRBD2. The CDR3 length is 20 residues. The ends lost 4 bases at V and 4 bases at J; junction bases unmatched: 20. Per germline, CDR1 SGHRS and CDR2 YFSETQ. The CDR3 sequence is CASSRDPRLAGVQGPETQYF. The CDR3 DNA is TGCGCCAGCAGCCGGGATCCACGACTAGCGGGGGTTCAAGGGCCAGAGACCCAGTACTTC.

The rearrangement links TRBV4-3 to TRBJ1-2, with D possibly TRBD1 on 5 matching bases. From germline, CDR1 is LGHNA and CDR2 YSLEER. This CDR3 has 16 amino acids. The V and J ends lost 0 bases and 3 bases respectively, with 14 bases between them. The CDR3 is CASSQETGRPDYGYTF. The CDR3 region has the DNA TGCGCCAGCAGCCAAGAGACGGGGCGACCAGACTATGGCTACACCTTC.

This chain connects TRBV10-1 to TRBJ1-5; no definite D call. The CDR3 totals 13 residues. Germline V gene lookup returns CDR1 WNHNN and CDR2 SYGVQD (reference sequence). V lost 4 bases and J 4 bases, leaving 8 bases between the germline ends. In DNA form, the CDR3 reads TGCGCCAGCAGTGGGACCTCAAATCAGCCCCAGCATTTT. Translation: CASSGTSNQPQHF.

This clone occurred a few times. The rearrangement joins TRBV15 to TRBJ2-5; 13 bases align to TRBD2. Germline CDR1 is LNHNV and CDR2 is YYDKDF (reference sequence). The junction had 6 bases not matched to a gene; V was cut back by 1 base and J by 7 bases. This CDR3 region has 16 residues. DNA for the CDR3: TGTGCCACCAGCAGAGGACTAGCGGGGGGACCGTCGACCCAGTACTTC. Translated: CATSRGLAGGPSTQYF. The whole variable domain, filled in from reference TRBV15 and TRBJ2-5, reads DAMVIQNPRYQVTQFGKPVTLSCSQTLNHNVMYWYQQKSSQAPKLLFHYYDKDFNNEADTPDNFQSRRPNTSFCFLDIRSPGLGDTAMYLCATSRGLAGGPSTQYFGPGTRLLVL.

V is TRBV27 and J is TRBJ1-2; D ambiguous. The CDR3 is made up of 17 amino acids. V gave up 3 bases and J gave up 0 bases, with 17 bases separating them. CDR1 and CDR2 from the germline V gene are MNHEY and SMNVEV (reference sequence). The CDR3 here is CASSFRATELANYGYTF. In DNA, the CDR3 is TGTGCCAGCAGTTTCCGCGCTACAGAGTTAGCTAACTATGGCTACACCTTC.

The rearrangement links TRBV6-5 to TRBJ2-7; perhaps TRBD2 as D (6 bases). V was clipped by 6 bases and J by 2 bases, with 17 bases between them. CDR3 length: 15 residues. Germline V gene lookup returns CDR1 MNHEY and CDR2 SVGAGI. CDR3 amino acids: CASRGGLEIAYEQYV. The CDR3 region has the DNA TGTGCCAGCAGGGGGGGACTTGAGATTGCCTACGAGCAGTACGTC.

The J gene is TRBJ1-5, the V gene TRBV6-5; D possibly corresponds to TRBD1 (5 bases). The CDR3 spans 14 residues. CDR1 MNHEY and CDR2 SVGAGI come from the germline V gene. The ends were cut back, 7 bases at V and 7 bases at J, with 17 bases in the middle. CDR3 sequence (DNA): TGTGCCAGCACTGCTGAGGGATGGGGCCAGCCCCAGCATTTT. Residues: CASTAEGWGQPQHF.

This chain's CDR3 is CASSQVQGIHGYTF. The CDR3 nucleotides are TGCGCCAGCAGCCAAGTCCAGGGGATCCATGGCTACACCTTC. The J gene is TRBJ1-2, the V gene TRBV4-3; TRBD1 is a possible D gene (6 bases). V was clipped by 1 base and J by 6 bases, with 12 bases between them. The CDR3 is made up of 14 amino acids. Germline V CDR1 and CDR2: LGHNA, YSLEER.

As DNA, the CDR3 is TGCGCCAGCAGCTTGGTTGCAGGAAGCACGAACACCGGGGAGCTGTTTTTT. Translated, it gives CASSLVAGSTNTGELFF. The chain links TRBV5-1 to TRBJ2-2; the D is unclear. The CDR3 loop spans 17 amino acids. Trimming removed 0 bases at V and 0 bases at J, with 12 bases between. Per the germline V gene, CDR1 is SGHRS and CDR2 is YFSETQ.

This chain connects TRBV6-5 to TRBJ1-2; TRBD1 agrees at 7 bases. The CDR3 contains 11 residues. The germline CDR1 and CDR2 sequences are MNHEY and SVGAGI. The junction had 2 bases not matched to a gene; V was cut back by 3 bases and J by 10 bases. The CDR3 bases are TGTGCCAGCAGTTATGGGACAGACTACACCTTC. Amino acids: CASSYGTDYTF.